This T cell receptor beta chain is drawn from a study of cytomegalovirus exposure and HLA in healthy donors. PCR was performed using 60 Vbeta and 13 Jbeta primers. Using immunoSEQ multiplex PCR, the repertoire was profiled, and TCRdb retains in-frame clones only, with some absent. The profile covers 100,000 to 120,000 clones, with approximately 78% appearing a single time and under 1.5% taken by the ten largest. Overall study results and limits: In vitro confirmation showed three CMV-associated chains to be CMV antigen specific.

This clone was recorded once. Antigen unknown. Looked up from germline, CDR1 is MDHEN and CDR2 is SYDVKM. The CDR3 consists of 17 residues. The V and J ends lost 4 bases and 0 bases, in that order; junction bases with no gene match: 10. Sequenced input: PBMCs. The origin of this receptor is a young woman in good health and CMV-seronegative. The chain links TRBV28 to TRBJ2-7; 9 bases line up with TRBD1. The CDR3 is CASSSPHVTGGSYEQYF. CDR3 bases: TGTGCCAGCAGTTCGCCCCATGTGACAGGGGGCTCCTACGAGCAGTACTTC.